These T cell receptor beta chains were read from a single sample in a study of cytomegalovirus exposure and HLA in healthy donors. Using immunoSEQ multiplex PCR, the repertoire was profiled, and TCRdb retains in-frame clones only, with some absent. The sample includes 95,000 to 150,000 clones, approximately 73% of them seen just once. The sequenced sample consisted of PBMCs. The receptor source for this set is a man in his fifties or sixties in good health and CMV-seropositive. Both conserved end residues are part of each CDR3. The D gene is left open where the match is weak. Size is stated for part of the rows, as once, few or many counts, or as a class when the clone is expanded.

V gene: TRBV11-2
J gene: TRBJ1-4
clone size: -
D gene: TRBD1
CDR3 protein: CASSLVVAGGEKLFF
CDR3 DNA: TGTGCCAGCAGCTTAGTTGTAGCAGGGGGTGAAAAACTGTTTTTT

V gene: TRBV7-6
J gene: TRBJ1-1
clone size: few
D gene: TRBD1
CDR3 protein: CASSLGPGQGFEAFF
CDR3 DNA: TGTGCCAGCAGCTTGGGTCCGGGACAGGGTTTTGAAGCTTTCTTT

V gene: TRBV18
J gene: TRBJ2-3
clone size: -
D gene: TRBD2
CDR3 protein: CASSRLAGTPGTDTQYF
CDR3 DNA: TGTGCCAGTTCTCGACTAGCGGGAACCCCTGGCACAGATACGCAGTATTTT

V gene: TRBV6-1
J gene: TRBJ1-1
clone size: -
D gene: -
CDR3 protein: CASRDISEAFF
CDR3 DNA: TGTGCCAGCAGAGATATCAGTGAAGCTTTCTTT

V gene: TRBV5-1
J gene: TRBJ2-5
clone size: -
D gene: -
CDR3 protein: CASSRFPAGSGETQYF
CDR3 DNA: TGCGCCAGCAGTAGGTTTCCGGCGGGGTCTGGAGAGACCCAGTACTTC

V gene: TRBV4-2
J gene: TRBJ1-4
clone size: -
D gene: -
CDR3 protein: CASSLRSGVAGREKLFF
CDR3 DNA: TGTGCCAGCAGCCTCCGTTCGGGGGTCGCCGGGAGGGAAAAACTGTTTTTT

V gene: TRBV11-1
J gene: TRBJ2-7
clone size: few
D gene: -
CDR3 protein: CASSPPTGSYEQYF
CDR3 DNA: TGTGCCAGCAGCCCTCCCACAGGGAGCTACGAGCAGTACTTC

V gene: TRBV7-8
J gene: TRBJ1-2
clone size: -
D gene: -
CDR3 protein: CASSLSAEGGYTF
CDR3 DNA: TGTGCCAGCAGCTTATCGGCGGAGGGAGGCTACACCTTC

V gene: TRBV5-1
J gene: TRBJ2-1
clone size: -
D gene: -
CDR3 protein: CASSLEGRDFNEQFF
CDR3 DNA: TGCGCCAGCAGCTTGGAAGGCAGGGACTTCAATGAGCAGTTCTTC

V gene: TRBV18
J gene: TRBJ1-2
clone size: -
D gene: -
CDR3 protein: CASSPAAGKETNYGYTF
CDR3 DNA: TGTGCCAGCTCACCGGCGGCGGGGAAAGAAACTAACTATGGCTACACCTTC

V gene: TRBV27
J gene: TRBJ2-1
clone size: -
D gene: -
CDR3 protein: CASSPSWTDWGENNEQFF
CDR3 DNA: TGTGCCAGCAGTCCCTCGTGGACCGATTGGGGGGAGAACAATGAGCAGTTCTTC

V gene: TRBV27
J gene: TRBJ1-5
clone size: -
D gene: -
CDR3 protein: CASSFSGGKYSNQPQHF
CDR3 DNA: TGTGCCAGCAGTTTTAGCGGCGGGAAGTATAGCAATCAGCCCCAGCATTTT

V gene: TRBV11-2
J gene: TRBJ2-2
clone size: few
D gene: -
CDR3 protein: CASSARVSAAGELFF
CDR3 DNA: TGTGCCAGCAGCGCCCGGGTTAGTGCCGCCGGGGAGCTGTTTTTT

V gene: TRBV9
J gene: TRBJ2-5
clone size: -
D gene: TRBD1
CDR3 protein: CASSRGTGGVQETQYF
CDR3 DNA: TGTGCCAGCAGCCGCGGAACAGGGGGCGTTCAAGAGACCCAGTACTTC

V gene: TRBV5-4
J gene: TRBJ2-7
clone size: -
D gene: TRBD1
CDR3 protein: CASSLVGRDREQYF
CDR3 DNA: TGTGCCAGCAGCTTGGTTGGGCGGGACAGGGAGCAGTACTTC

V gene: TRBV30
J gene: TRBJ2-1
clone size: once
D gene: TRBD2
CDR3 protein: CAWSELIAGTFF
CDR3 DNA: TGTGCCTGGAGTGAGCTCATAGCGGGCACGTTCTTC

V gene: TRBV5-1
J gene: TRBJ2-7
clone size: once
D gene: -
CDR3 protein: CASSSGLDRYEQYF
CDR3 DNA: TGCGCCAGCAGCTCGGGACTTGATCGCTACGAGCAGTACTTC

V gene: TRBV14
J gene: TRBJ1-1
clone size: once
D gene: TRBD1
CDR3 protein: CASNRGSFNTEAFF
CDR3 DNA: TGTGCCAGCAACAGGGGGAGTTTTAACACTGAAGCTTTCTTT

V gene: TRBV19
J gene: TRBJ1-3
clone size: few
D gene: -
CDR3 protein: CASSLSMRENTIYF
CDR3 DNA: TGTGCCAGTAGTCTCTCCATGAGGGAAAACACCATATATTTT

V gene: TRBV5-1
J gene: TRBJ2-1
clone size: few
D gene: TRBD2
CDR3 protein: CASSWRGGDTYNEQFF
CDR3 DNA: TGCGCCAGCAGCTGGCGGGGGGGAGACACCTACAATGAGCAGTTCTTC

V gene: TRBV2
J gene: TRBJ1-4
clone size: -
D gene: -
CDR3 protein: CASSGLQVSDEKLFF
CDR3 DNA: TGTGCCAGCAGTGGGCTACAGGTCTCTGACGAAAAACTGTTTTTT

V gene: TRBV27
J gene: TRBJ1-2
clone size: -
D gene: TRBD1
CDR3 protein: CASSLNRGDGYTF
CDR3 DNA: TGTGCCAGCAGTTTGAACAGGGGCGACGGCTACACCTTC

V gene: TRBV4-1
J gene: TRBJ1-4
clone size: few
D gene: TRBD1
CDR3 protein: CASSHPDRPRNEKLFF
CDR3 DNA: TGCGCCAGCAGCCACCCGGACAGGCCGAGGAATGAAAAACTGTTTTTT

V gene: TRBV18
J gene: TRBJ2-1
clone size: few
D gene: -
CDR3 protein: CASSTSNSYNEQFF
CDR3 DNA: TGTGCCAGCTCAACGTCGAACAGCTACAATGAGCAGTTCTTC

V gene: TRBV2
J gene: TRBJ1-2
clone size: -
D gene: TRBD1
CDR3 protein: CASRALTGQGNGYTF
CDR3 DNA: TGTGCCAGCAGAGCCCTGACGGGACAGGGGAATGGCTACACCTTC

V gene: TRBV5-1
J gene: TRBJ2-2
clone size: -
D gene: -
CDR3 protein: CASSSLGTSNTGELFF
CDR3 DNA: TGCGCCAGCAGTTCCCTTGGGACTTCGAACACCGGGGAGCTGTTTTTT

V gene: TRBV6-1
J gene: TRBJ1-6
clone size: once
D gene: TRBD1
CDR3 protein: CASRDQDRVTSPLHF
CDR3 DNA: TGTGCCAGCAGGGACCAGGACAGGGTTACTTCACCCCTCCACTTT

V gene: TRBV5-4
J gene: TRBJ1-1
clone size: -
D gene: TRBD1
CDR3 protein: CASRPRDRGRGSEAFF
CDR3 DNA: TGTGCCAGCAGACCCAGGGACAGGGGGCGCGGATCTGAAGCTTTCTTT